These 17 T cell receptor beta chains share one sample of origin, sequenced in a study of long-term antiretroviral therapy in people with HIV. A v3.0 immunoSEQ assay was performed at survey level. Some clones are missing from TCRdb's copy, which holds only in-frame ones; the method was immunoSEQ multiplex PCR. Of about 24,000 clones in the sample, about four fifths were seen once. Sequenced here: unsorted PBMCs, sampled 0.4 years after starting antiretroviral therapy. These receptors were taken from a man aged 50 or older with HIV.

This chain links TRBV12-5 with TRBJ2-7; a weak D match, TRBD2 (5 bases). The CDR3 totals 14 residues. Trimming cost V 7 bases and J 3 bases, with 16 bases left between them. Germline V gene lookup returns CDR1 LGHNT and CDR2 FRNRAP. The CDR3 nucleotides are TGTGCTAGTGTTCCGGGGAGTTGGCTCTACGAGCAGTACTTC. As protein: CASVPGSWLYEQYF. Together with reference TRBV12-5 and TRBJ2-7, the CDR3 gives the full variable domain: DARVTQTPRHKVTEMGQEVTMRCQPILGHNTVFWYRQTMMQGLELLAYFRNRAPLDDSGMPKDRFSAEMPDATLATLKIQPSEPRDSAVYFCASVPGSWLYEQYFGPGTRLTVT.

In its sample, this clone was seen once. This chain joins TRBV6-6 and TRBJ1-5; no clear D. The CDR3 sequence is 11 residues long. The germline CDR1 and CDR2 sequences are MNHNY and SVGAGI (reference sequence). The V gene lost 4 bases and the J gene lost 11 bases, with 9 bases spanning the gap. CDR3 in amino acids: CASSSTEAQHF. The DNA of the CDR3 is TGTGCCAGCAGTTCAACCGAGGCCCAGCATTTT.

The chain is built from TRBV28 and TRBJ1-4, with D maybe TRBD1 (5 bases). The CDR3 is made up of 15 amino acids. Germline assignment: CDR1 MDHEN and CDR2 SYDVKM. V was pared by 5 bases and J by 4 bases, with 14 bases between. The CDR3 region is CASSPPGGGNEKLFF. The CDR3 region has the DNA TGTGCCAGCAGTCCCCCCGGGGGGGGTAATGAAAAACTGTTTTTT.

This chain connects TRBV19 to TRBJ2-7; 12 bases are shared with TRBD2. Germline V gene data show CDR1 as LNHDA and CDR2 as SQIVND (reference sequence). After removal of 10 bases from V and 2 bases from J, the junction contained 3 bases not matched to a gene. This CDR3 region has 13 residues. The CDR3 bases are TGTGCCACTCGGACTAGCGGGACCTACGAGCAGTACTTC. This gives the protein CATRTSGTYEQYF.

This chain connects TRBV11-2 to TRBJ1-3; D gene ambiguous. Trimming took 2 bases from V and 0 from J, leaving 5 bases between them. The length of the CDR3 is 14 residues. Germline CDR1 SGHAT, CDR2 FQNNGV. The CDR3 sequence: CASSLHSSGNTIYF. CDR3 sequence (DNA): TGTGCCAGCAGCTTACACAGCTCTGGAAACACCATATATTTT.

This clone is termed medium-sized. The rearrangement uses TRBV4-1 and TRBJ1-1, with 12 bases identical to TRBD1. Germline CDR1 MGHRA, CDR2 YSYEKL. The V gene end was trimmed by 2 bases and the J gene end by 5 bases; junction bases not matched to a gene: 9. This CDR3 region has 17 residues. The CDR3 region has the DNA TGCGCCAGCAGCCAAAACCCGGGACAGGGGGCGCTTACTGAAGCTTTCTTT. This sequence encodes CASSQNPGQGALTEAFF.

This clone turned up a few times. The chain employs TRBV5-5 and TRBJ1-1; D is unclear. Germline V gene lookup returns CDR1 SGHKS and CDR2 YYEKEE (reference sequence). The V gene lost 5 bases and the J gene lost 4 bases, with 12 bases spanning the gap. This CDR3 is built from 13 residues. The CDR3 protein is CASSVGGGTEAFF. For the CDR3, the DNA is TGTGCCAGCAGTGTCGGAGGCGGCACTGAAGCTTTCTTT.

The V and J genes are TRBV4-1 and TRBJ2-5, with 16 bases that match TRBD2. CDR1 and CDR2 (germline): MGHRA, YSYEKL. Germline trimming cut 5 bases from V and 4 bases from J; bases unmatched to any gene: 7. This CDR3 contains 17 residues. This chain's CDR3 is CASSGWGLAGGVETQYF. CDR3 coding DNA: TGCGCCAGCAGCGGCTGGGGACTAGCGGGGGGGGTAGAGACCCAGTACTTC.

The gene calls are TRBV6-5 and TRBJ1-6, with TRBD1 matching 9 bases. Germline assignment: CDR1 MNHEY and CDR2 SVGAGI. The CDR3 covers 15 residues. The V segment lost 6 bases and the J segment 7 bases; nucleotides outside the gene matches: 7. The CDR3 DNA reads as TGTGCCAGCAGAATACAGGGGGCGGCAAATTCACCCCTCCACTTT. Protein product: CASRIQGAANSPLHF.

The V and J genes are TRBV15 and TRBJ1-4; D may be TRBD1 (5 bases). The CDR3 extends over 15 amino acids. The V and J ends lost 1 base and 5 bases respectively, with 11 bases between them. Per the germline V gene, CDR1 is LNHNV and CDR2 is YYDKDF (reference sequence). CDR3 amino acids: CATSRGQPINEKLFF. The CDR3 DNA reads as TGTGCCACCAGCAGAGGACAGCCGATCAATGAAAAACTGTTTTTT. The full variable domain, completed using reference TRBV15 and TRBJ1-4, is DAMVIQNPRYQVTQFGKPVTLSCSQTLNHNVMYWYQQKSSQAPKLLFHYYDKDFNNEADTPDNFQSRRPNTSFCFLDIRSPGLGDTAMYLCATSRGQPINEKLFFGSGTQLSVL.

The chain has TRBV7-9 and TRBJ1-4, with D unclear. The germline V gene has CDR1 SEHNR and CDR2 FQNEAQ (reference sequence). The germline V and J ends were trimmed by 5 bases and 0 bases, with 10 bases remaining between them. The CDR3 spans 15 residues. The CDR3 here is CASSPDGATNEKLFF. DNA of the CDR3: TGTGCCAGCAGCCCCGACGGTGCAACTAATGAAAAACTGTTTTTT.

The chain uses TRBV19 and TRBJ2-5, with D tentatively TRBD2 (5 bases). There are 12 residues in the CDR3. Germline lookup yields CDR1 LNHDA and CDR2 SQIVND (reference sequence). Between the trimmed V and J ends, which lost 5 bases and 4 bases, there was a span of 8 bases. The CDR3 protein is CASSPSGETQYF. CDR3 coding DNA: TGTGCCAGTAGTCCCAGCGGAGAGACCCAGTACTTC.

CDR3 coding DNA: TGTGCCAGCAGCTTATCAGTTGGCACTGAAGCTTTCTTT. Protein sequence: CASSLSVGTEAFF. The J gene is TRBJ1-1, the V gene TRBV7-3; D unclear. The CDR3 contains 13 residues. The germline gives CDR1 SGHTA, CDR2 FQGTGA. Trimming removed 2 bases from V and 4 bases from J, with 8 bases in between.

The chain has TRBV13 and TRBJ1-1; the D gene is possibly TRBD1 (6 bases). Germline CDR1 and CDR2: PRHDT and FYEKMQ (reference sequence). There are 13 residues in the CDR3. The germline V and J ends were trimmed by 6 bases and 5 bases, with 13 bases remaining between them. The CDR3 loop reads CASRVRGGTEAFF. CDR3 in DNA: TGTGCCAGCAGAGTTAGAGGGGGGACTGAAGCTTTCTTT.

The rearrangement links TRBV18 to TRBJ1-1; TRBD1 agrees at 7 bases. The trim removed 4 bases at V and 1 base at J, leaving 6 bases unmatched. The CDR3 length is 15 residues. CDR1 is KGHSH and CDR2 is LQKENI in the germline V gene. The CDR3 sequence is CASSLRTGPNTEAFF. The CDR3 DNA follows: TGTGCCAGCTCACTACGGACAGGTCCGAACACTGAAGCTTTCTTT.

V usage is TRBV2 and J usage is TRBJ2-1; unclear D gene. Germline values: CDR1 SNHLY, CDR2 FYNNEI. V dropped 1 base and J dropped 9 bases, with 10 bases sitting between them. The length of the CDR3 is 13 residues. DNA for the CDR3: TGTGCCAGCAGTGAAGGAGCCGGGCTTGAGCAGTTCTTC. This gives the protein CASSEGAGLEQFF.

The chain couples TRBV27 to TRBJ1-2; the match to TRBD1 covers 10 bases. The CDR3 contains 17 residues. From germline, CDR1 is MNHEY and CDR2 SMNVEV (reference sequence). J lost 5 bases, V lost 0 bases, and 9 bases had no gene match. CDR3 nucleotide sequence: TGTGCCAGCAGTTTATCGGGACAGGGGAGTGGTTCGTATGGCTACACCTTC. Its translation is CASSLSGQGSGSYGYTF.